Listed here are 24 T cell receptor beta chains from one sample, sequenced in a study of blood T cell repertoires in COVID-19. Sequenced by immunoSEQ multiplex PCR; TCRdb stores in-frame clones only, minus some. The table includes about 140,000 clones, around 80% detected once. The sample comprised PBMCs or T cells enriched from blood (not recorded which). Receptor source: a woman aged 18-35 years who had been exposed to COVID-19.

The V call is TRBV12-2, the J call TRBJ2-7; the D segment call TRBD2 is taken from the table without a DNA check. TRBV12-2 corresponds to a pseudogene. The CDR3 loop spans 16 amino acids. CDR3 protein: CASRLDGTSGRYEQYF. The CDR3 DNA is TGTGCAAGTCGCTTAGATGGGACTAGCGGGAGATACGAGCAGTACTTC.

The chain employs TRBV27 and TRBJ1-2, with 9 positions matching TRBD1. The CDR3 has 14 amino acids. Germline loops: CDR1 MNHEY, CDR2 SMNVEV (reference sequence). V shed 8 bases and J 6 bases; nucleotides not matched to a gene: 10. The DNA for the CDR3 is TGTGCCAGCCAACTTACAGGGGGCGCGAATGGCTACACCTTC. It translates to CASQLTGGANGYTF.

The V gene is TRBV30, the J gene TRBJ1-5; D gene unclear. Germline V gene sequence: CDR1 GTSNPN, CDR2 SVGIG (reference sequence). V was shortened by 0 bases and J by 4 bases, with 7 bases between the two germline ends. The CDR3 extends over 13 amino acids. CDR3 nucleotides: TGTGCCTGGAGTGTAGAGCGAAATCAGCCCCAGCATTTT. It codes for CAWSVERNQPQHF.

The chain has TRBV27 and TRBJ1-3, with 7 nucleotides matching TRBD1. Unmatched junction bases numbered 12, after V lost 5 bases and J lost 2 bases. CDR1 is MNHEY and CDR2 is SMNVEV in the germline V gene (reference sequence). CDR3 length: 17 residues. The CDR3 reads CASSPMFPTGTGNTIYF. CDR3 DNA sequence: TGTGCCAGCAGTCCTATGTTCCCGACAGGGACTGGAAACACCATATATTTT.

V and J are TRBV18 and TRBJ1-2, with a tentative D call TRBD1 (6 bases). The CDR3 covers 15 residues. V dropped 5 bases and J dropped 4 bases, with 17 bases sitting between them. Germline lookup yields CDR1 KGHSH and CDR2 LQKENI. DNA of the CDR3: TGTGCCAGCTCAAAGACAGGTGGCTCCCCCTATGGCTACACCTTC. This codes for CASSKTGGSPYGYTF.

The chain combines TRBV3-1 (or the pseudogene TRBV3-2) with TRBJ2-7; 13 bases are a match to TRBD2. This CDR3 spans 17 amino acids. The germline gives CDR1 LGHDT, CDR2 YNNKEL (reference sequence). After removal of 3 bases from V and 7 bases from J, the junction contained 12 bases not matched to a gene. The CDR3 loop is CASSHLILAGGPEEQYF. CDR3 in DNA: TGTGCCAGCAGCCACCTTATACTAGCGGGAGGGCCGGAGGAGCAGTACTTC.

The J gene is TRBJ1-2, the V gene TRBV30, with D tentatively TRBD1 (5 bases). V lost 3 bases and J lost 3, with 11 bases in between. CDR1 is GTSNPN and CDR2 is SVGIG in the germline V gene (reference sequence). The CDR3 runs to 13 residues. CDR3 sequence reads: CAWRLGPYYGYTF. The CDR3 region has the DNA TGTGCCTGGAGGTTGGGGCCCTACTATGGCTACACCTTC.

The chain couples TRBV19 to TRBJ2-7, with 8 bases that match TRBD2. CDR3 length: 19 residues. J gave up 0 bases and V 9 bases, and 22 bases lay outside the gene matches. In germline, CDR1 is LNHDA, CDR2 SQIVND (reference sequence). The CDR3 loop reads CASHPLFITVAGISYEQYF. CDR3 in DNA: TGTGCCAGCCACCCCCTTTTCATCACAGTAGCGGGGATCTCCTACGAGCAGTACTTC.

This clone was detected only a few times. This sequence joins TRBV20-1 and TRBJ2-1; 11 bases are a match to TRBD2. Germline assignment: CDR1 DFQATT and CDR2 SNEGSKA (reference sequence). CDR3 length equals 15 residues. V shed 3 bases, J shed 4 bases, and the junction held 5 bases outside the gene matches. As DNA, the CDR3 is TGCAGTGCTAGTGATGGGACTAGCGGTTACAATGAGCAGTTCTTC. Translated: CSASDGTSGYNEQFF.

This clone has a single count. This chain uses TRBV28 with TRBJ2-1, with D possibly matching TRBD2 (5 bases). In germline, CDR1 is MDHEN, CDR2 SYDVKM. V gave up 6 bases and J gave up 3 bases, with 18 bases separating them. The CDR3 has 16 amino acids. This CDR3 is CASRDPSLADYNEQFF. In DNA, the CDR3 is TGTGCCAGCAGGGATCCGAGTCTAGCCGACTACAATGAGCAGTTCTTC.

The chain recombines TRBV9 with TRBJ2-1; 11 nucleotides agree with TRBD2. Germline CDR1 SGDLS, CDR2 YYNGEE. The CDR3 sequence is 16 residues long. V lost 4 bases, J lost 4 bases, and 7 bases stayed unmatched. CDR3 in amino acids: CASSPWGLAEYNEQFF. The CDR3 coding sequence is TGTGCCAGCAGCCCCTGGGGACTAGCGGAATACAATGAGCAGTTCTTC.

This clone was seen a few times. The CDR3 nucleotides read TGCAGTGCTAGTGACTCAGCGGGAGGAGAAAACACCGGGGAGCTGTTTTTT. This encodes CSASDSAGGENTGELFF. The chain joins TRBV20-1 to TRBJ2-2; 9 positions match TRBD2. CDR1 is DFQATT and CDR2 is SNEGSKA in the germline V gene (reference sequence). Germline trimming cut 3 bases from V and 2 bases from J; bases unmatched to any gene: 10. The CDR3 consists of 17 residues.

The CDR3 DNA sequence: TGCGCCAGCAGCTTCAGGGACAGGGCTGGGGAGACCCAGTACTTC. Translation gives CASSFRDRAGETQYF. The chain recombines TRBV5-1 with TRBJ2-5; the match to TRBD1 covers 9 bases. Germline assignment: CDR1 SGHRS and CDR2 YFSETQ. There are 15 residues in the CDR3. V gave up 2 bases and J gave up 5 bases; unmatched junction bases: 7.

The chain combines TRBV6-7 with TRBJ2-2; 15 nucleotides match TRBD2. TRBV6-7 carries the ORF label, with uncertain function. With V trimmed by 2 bases and J by 4 bases, 2 bases remained unmatched. The CDR3 runs to 17 residues. CDR3 in amino acids: CASSYRTSGRATGELFF. The CDR3 DNA follows: TGTGCCAGCAGTTACCGGACTAGCGGGAGGGCCACCGGGGAGCTGTTTTTT.

This clone has more than one count but fewer than ten. The rearrangement links TRBV14 to TRBJ1-5; D may be TRBD1 (5 bases). Germline V gene sequence: CDR1 SGHDN, CDR2 FVKESK. The CDR3 runs to 15 residues. The V end lost 0 bases, the J end lost 7 bases, and 13 bases lay between the germline ends. The CDR3 is CASSQDAGGLQPQHF. For the CDR3, the DNA is TGTGCCAGCAGCCAAGACGCGGGGGGATTGCAGCCCCAGCATTTT.

The V and J genes are TRBV15 and TRBJ2-3; weak D call: TRBD1 (6 bases). This CDR3 is built from 14 residues. Germline assignment: CDR1 LNHNV and CDR2 YYDKDF (reference sequence). V shed 0 bases and J shed 5 bases, with 9 bases lying between them. The CDR3 protein is CATSRDVRGDTQYF. Written as DNA, the CDR3 is TGTGCCACCAGCAGAGATGTCAGGGGAGATACGCAGTATTTT. Drawing the rest from reference TRBV15 and TRBJ2-3, the complete variable domain is DAMVIQNPRYQVTQFGKPVTLSCSQTLNHNVMYWYQQKSSQAPKLLFHYYDKDFNNEADTPDNFQSRRPNTSFCFLDIRSPGLGDTAMYLCATSRDVRGDTQYFGPGTRLTVL.

This clone appeared a single time. The gene calls are TRBV2 and TRBJ2-7; the match to TRBD1 covers 8 bases. V was pared by 5 bases and J by 5 bases, with 11 bases of the junction left unmatched. The CDR3 is made up of 15 amino acids. CDR1 is SNHLY and CDR2 is FYNNEI in the germline V gene. The CDR3 loop reads CASSLVGQGGNEQYF. CDR3 nucleotides: TGTGCCAGCAGTCTCGTTGGACAGGGAGGAAACGAGCAGTACTTC.

This sequence joins TRBV30 and TRBJ2-3, with 12 bases fitting TRBD2. Germline V lookup: CDR1 GTSNPN, CDR2 SVGIG (reference sequence). The junction had 8 bases not matched to a gene; V was cut back by 0 bases and J by 4 bases. The CDR3 is made up of 17 amino acids. CDR3 nucleotide sequence: TGTGCCTGGAGTGTGTTGACTAGCGGGAGTCGGGCAGATACGCAGTATTTT. Translation gives CAWSVLTSGSRADTQYF.

The chain uses TRBV5-4 and TRBJ1-1; D gene ambiguous. In germline, CDR1 is SGHNT, CDR2 YYREEE (reference sequence). Trimming removed 1 base from V and 0 bases from J, with 22 bases in between. The CDR3 covers 19 residues. As DNA, the CDR3 is TGTGCCAGCAGCTTGAGGAGGGCCGGTACCCAGATCATGAACACTGAAGCTTTCTTT. Translation gives CASSLRRAGTQIMNTEAFF.

The chain recombines TRBV30 with TRBJ2-1; D is possibly TRBD2 (7 bases). This CDR3 has 17 amino acids. The V end was cut by 0 bases, the J end by 10 bases, with 25 bases between. Germline CDR1 GTSNPN, CDR2 SVGIG (reference sequence). The CDR3 sequence: CAWSVPGAGVLLREQFF. CDR3 DNA sequence: TGTGCCTGGAGTGTACCGGGGGCGGGAGTCCTACTACGCGAGCAGTTCTTC. Complete variable domain (other parts from reference TRBV30 and TRBJ2-1): SQTIHQWPATLVQPVGSPLSLECTVEGTSNPNLYWYRQAAGRGLQLLFYSVGIGQISSEVPQNLSASRPQDRQFILSSKKLLLSDSGFYLCAWSVPGAGVLLREQFFGPGTRLTVL.

The chain links TRBV7-2 to TRBJ2-5; the match to TRBD2 covers 7 bases. The germline V gene has CDR1 SGHTA and CDR2 FQGNSA. V shed 0 bases, J shed 2 bases, and the junction held 9 bases outside the gene matches. The CDR3 spans 17 residues. CDR3 sequence (DNA): TGTGCCAGCAGCTTAGCGCGAGGTGGCGGGAGACAAGAGACCCAGTACTTC. This gives the protein CASSLARGGGRQETQYF.

The rearrangement uses TRBV6-1 and TRBJ1-1; D remains unclear. V gave up 2 bases and J gave up 7 bases, with 11 bases separating them. CDR1 MNHNS and CDR2 SASEGT come from the germline V gene. The CDR3 consists of 13 residues. CDR3 coding DNA: TGTGCCAGCAGTGAAAAGACCGGGGATGAAGCTTTCTTT. Translation gives CASSEKTGDEAFF.

V usage is TRBV6-2 or TRBV6-3 and J usage is TRBJ1-2; D perhaps matches TRBD1 (6 bases). Germline V lookup: CDR1 MNHEY, CDR2 SVGEGT. Trimming shortened V by 6 bases and J by 2 bases, and 16 bases separated the two germline ends. This CDR3 has 15 residues. Written as DNA, the CDR3 is TGTGCCAGCAGCCAGAACCAGGGGCGAAACTATGGCTACACCTTC. This codes for CASSQNQGRNYGYTF.

This chain links TRBV13 with TRBJ1-5, with D possibly TRBD1 on 6 matching bases. The germline V gene has CDR1 PRHDT and CDR2 FYEKMQ (reference sequence). V was shortened by 2 bases and J by 3 bases, with 8 bases between the two germline ends. The CDR3 consists of 14 residues. The DNA for the CDR3 is TGTGCCAGCAGCTTACAGGGGCACAATCAGCCCCAGCATTTT. This encodes CASSLQGHNQPQHF.